This T cell receptor beta chain was captured by sequencing in a study of CD8 T cells in ankylosing spondylitis (dated by TCRdb to about 2017). Context from the whole study: T cell receptor beta repertoires were profiled in healthy donors and ankylosing spondylitis patients so that disease-linked TCR variants could be found. The full study cohort was made up of about 24 ankylosing spondylitis patients and 108 healthy donors. Peripheral blood was sampled, and synovial fluid was additionally collected from ankylosing spondylitis patients. General findings and caveats noted by the study authors: Blood from ankylosing spondylitis patients appeared to be characterized by a TCR beta motif composed of eight highly homologous amino acid variants. Some motif variants had previously been reported in the synovial fluid and blood of reactive arthritis patients, which suggests shared mechanisms of disease initiation. A CD8+ phenotype was shown by the disease-linked clones, which were found at relatively low frequencies in peripheral blood. The disease-linked clones were reported as significantly enriched in matched synovial fluid samples from ankylosing spondylitis patients.

The germline V gene yields SGHRS for CDR1 and YFSETQ for CDR2. The CDR3 spans 12 residues, from the cysteine through the phenylalanine. CDR3 DNA is the only sequence kept; it has 36 bases, read in frame from the first base. Trimming at the junction amounts to 0 bases on V and 6 bases on J, and the germline ends lie 7 bases apart. The sequencing machine was an Illumina HiSeq 2500. TCR beta libraries were prepared by quantitative 5'-RACE with molecular barcodes. In the authors' own workflow: A new computational method, built on a probabilistic model of VDJ rearrangement, was used to identify disease-linked TCR variants. TCRdb handled the public reads itself, with Q25 trimming in fastp and clone calling in MiXCR, and kept productive beta chains. Each entry is one CDR3 protein sequence, shown with its most common DNA and genes. V and J calls and clone size were set by TCRdb, not the authors. For this sample the table gives hundreds of thousands of distinct CDR3 sequences, of which 10% to 15% were detected only once. Approximately 0.46% of the sample is in the top ten clones.

Ten or more counts support this clonotype. The target of this receptor is not known. No base quality information exists; no much larger clone differs at one position. The chain was built from TRBV5-1 and TRBJ2-7; a confident D gene designation cannot be given. The specimen sequenced was blood, either unsorted or a sorted T cell fraction (not recorded which). The sequence was collected from a male donor with ankylosing spondylitis. The CDR3 reads CASSLDGFEQYF. The DNA reads TGCGCCAGCAGCTTGGACGGTTTCGAGCAGTACTTC.